This TCR beta chain was identified in a study of blood T cell repertoires in COVID-19. Study context: Acute and convalescent COVID-19 specimens originated in the United States, Italy and Spain. Sources were T cells, B-cell-depleted T cells, or PBMCs; the material itself was cDNA or gDNA.

Between the trimmed V and J ends, which lost 7 bases and 6 bases, there was a span of 18 bases. Germline V gives CDR1 MNHEY, CDR2 SVGAGI. The CDR3 extends over 15 amino acids. The protocol was immunoSEQ multiplex PCR, while the TCRdb copy is restricted to in-frame clones and leaves out a portion. The sample records around 120,000 clones, around 78% being singletons. The sample taken for sequencing was peripheral blood. The receptor was isolated from a man between 65 and 85 years old with acute or convalescent COVID-19. This chain links TRBV6-5 with TRBJ2-2; D possibly corresponds to TRBD2 (5 bases). CDR3 nucleotide sequence: TGTGCCAGCACCCACACGGGGTCGCCGGCCGGGGAGCTGTTTTTT. Amino acid sequence: CASTHTGSPAGELFF.